The rows below give T cell receptor beta chains drawn from one sample of a study of regulatory T cells in long-lasting Graves disease. In TCRdb, the multiplex PCR reads were re-called with MiXCR into one record per CDR3 protein. The sample records about 540,000 distinct CDR3 sequences, approximately 12% being singletons. The same data also contributed to another study, on T cells in Graves' hyperthyroidism and ophthalmopathy.

The material was peripheral blood mononuclear cells (PBMCs), obtained at new diagnosis, from a patient treated with antithyroid drugs. Every receptor here comes from a man aged 25-40 years with Graves disease. Each CDR3 is given with its conserved first and last residue. Each record gives: J gene, clone size, D gene, V gene, CDR3 DNA, CDR3 protein. A D gene is named only where the DNA matches it firmly. Only part of the rows carry a size: once, few, many, or a class if the clone is expanded.

TRBJ2-5 many - TRBV5-4 TGTGCCAGCAGATATGCAGGGTCAGAGACCCAGTACTTC CASRYAGSETQYF
TRBJ2-3 few TRBD2 TRBV9 TGTGCCAGCAGCGCCTCCCTCGGACTAGCGGGAAGTGGTGGAGCAGATACGCAGTATTTT CASSASLGLAGSGGADTQYF
TRBJ1-2 many TRBD1 TRBV10-3 TGTGCCATCAGTGGCCGGGACAGGTCTAACTATGGCTACACCTTC CAISGRDRSNYGYTF
TRBJ2-5 many TRBD2 TRBV20-1 TGCAGTGCTCTTCTAGCGGGAGTGGCAGAGACCCAGTACTTC CSALLAGVAETQYF
TRBJ2-1 few TRBD2 TRBV29-1 TGCAGCGTTGGGACTAGCGGTACCTCATCCCCCTACAATGAGCAGTTCTTC CSVGTSGTSSPYNEQFF
TRBJ2-1 many TRBD1 TRBV20-1 TGCAGTGCCCGGGACAGGTATGAGCAGTTCTTC CSARDRYEQFF
TRBJ1-2 many TRBD1 TRBV29-1 TGCAGCGTTGACGAGGAGGGGGCTGGTGGCTACACCTTC CSVDEEGAGGYTF
TRBJ2-4 many - TRBV10-3 TGTGCCATCAGTGAGTCACCCCCGCGAGGCAAAAACATTCAGTACTTC CAISESPPRGKNIQYF
TRBJ2-3 many - TRBV28 TGTGCCAGTCGAGGGATCGGCACAGATACGCAGTATTTT CASRGIGTDTQYF
TRBJ2-1 few TRBD2 TRBV5-1 TGCGCCAGCGCATCCGAGCGACTAGCGTCTTACAATGAGCAGTTCTTC CASASERLASYNEQFF
TRBJ2-1 many TRBD2 TRBV6-2/TRBV6-3 TGTGCCAGCAGTATACTAGCGGGAGTTAACAATGAGCAGTTCTTC CASSILAGVNNEQFF
TRBJ2-1 many - TRBV7-9 TGTGCCACCTGGGGCCCCATTGAGCAGTTCTTC CATWGPIEQFF
TRBJ2-5 many TRBD1 TRBV11-1 TGTGCCAGCAGCGCCCGGACAGGGGAAGAGACCCAGTACTTC CASSARTGEETQYF
TRBJ2-7 many TRBD1 TRBV5-1 TGCGCCAGCAGAGAAACCGGGACAGGGCAAGGAGAGCAGTACTTC CASRETGTGQGEQYF
TRBJ2-3 many TRBD2 TRBV11-2 TGTGCCAGCAGCTTGGTAGCGGGAGCCTTCACAGATACGCAGTATTTT CASSLVAGAFTDTQYF
TRBJ2-5 - TRBD2 TRBV18 TGTGCCAGCTCACACCGGACTAGTACCCAAGAGACCCAGTACTTC CASSHRTSTQETQYF
TRBJ1-1 many - TRBV6-2/TRBV6-3 TGTGCCAGCAACCACTTCGACGGGAACACTGAAGCTTTCTTT CASNHFDGNTEAFF
TRBJ2-7 many - TRBV20-1 TGCAGTGCGTGGGACGTCTACGAGCAGTACTTC CSAWDVYEQYF
TRBJ2-7 many TRBD2 TRBV5-1 TGCGCCAGCAGACAGGGACTAGCGGAAACCTACGAGCAGTACTTC CASRQGLAETYEQYF
TRBJ2-5 many TRBD1 TRBV7-9 TGTGCCAGCAGCTCGCGGACAGGGCTGGGGACCCAGTACTTC CASSSRTGLGTQYF
TRBJ2-2 many - TRBV6-1 TGTGCCAGCAGTGAGAGGGGGGCCGGGGAGCTGTTTTTT CASSERGAGELFF
TRBJ2-6 many - TRBV29-1 TGCAGCGTTGAAGTTCCAAGACCTGGGGCCAACGTCCTGACTTTC CSVEVPRPGANVLTF
TRBJ2-5 few TRBD2 TRBV25-1 TGTGCCAGCAGTGGGACTAGCGGGACGGGAGGAGAGACCCAGTACTTC CASSGTSGTGGETQYF
TRBJ2-1 - - TRBV7-9 TGTGCCAGCAGCTTACCTACAGGGCCGGGTGAGCAGTTCTTC CASSLPTGPGEQFF
TRBJ1-1 - TRBD1 TRBV19 TGTGCCAGTAGCGGAGAGACAGGGTCCTCTGAAGCTTTCTTT CASSGETGSSEAFF
TRBJ1-2 many TRBD1 TRBV27 TGTGCCAGCAGTTTAGGAGGGACAGGATTATATGGCTACACCTTC CASSLGGTGLYGYTF